The present T cell receptor beta chain was sequenced within a study of cytomegalovirus exposure and HLA in healthy donors. Broader study findings: One variant, a missense change in DCLRE1C, was linked in a later analysis to TCR beta V- and J-gene trimming.

There are 15 residues in the CDR3. The trim removed 2 bases at V and 2 bases at J, leaving 5 bases unmatched. Primers for the PCR totalled 60 Vbeta and 13 Jbeta. Here immunoSEQ multiplex PCR was the method, and the copy in TCRdb shows in-frame clones only, minus some. The repertoire has hundreds of thousands of clones, roughly 81% of them found once; the top ten carry roughly 0.24%. Details on this clone: Antigen: not known.

Sequencing was done on a sample of PBMCs. The rearrangement uses TRBV5-3 and TRBJ2-3; 7 positions match TRBD2. TRBV5-3 is classed as an ORF, of uncertain function. This sequence was found in a girl aged 2 to 9 in good health and CMV-seronegative. The CDR3 region has the DNA TGTGCCAGAAGCTTCCGGGACTACCCCACAGATACGCAGTATTTT. Translation gives CARSFRDYPTDTQYF.